This TCR beta chain was sequenced during a study of T cell changes during pregnancy in multiple sclerosis. Sequencing was performed with immunoSEQ multiplex PCR; in TCRdb, only in-frame clones are kept and a portion is missing. The sample lists about 70,000 clones; roughly 94% were seen once. The ends were cut back, 5 bases at V and 2 bases at J, with 10 bases in the middle. Germline V gene sequence: CDR1 SGHTA, CDR2 FQGNSA. This CDR3 is 13 amino acids long. This TCR was sampled from a female donor with multiple sclerosis, enrolled in a pregnancy study. The sequencing here drew on peripheral blood, taken in the third trimester of pregnancy. The rearrangement joins TRBV7-2 to TRBJ2-7; D gene unclear. In DNA, the CDR3 is TGTGCCAGCAGCCTGACCGACACCTACGAGCAGTACTTC. This encodes CASSLTDTYEQYF.